This entry lists 25 T cell receptor beta chains sequenced from one sample in a study of human T cells and chemical hapten exposure. One entry per CDR3 protein, called by TCRdb with MiXCR from the RACE reads. This table holds around 130,000 distinct CDR3 sequences, 8.5% to 9.5% found once. Time point defined: healthy volunteer bleed at 2 weeks. The starting material, unfractionated whole blood, was used for total RNA extraction. The sample comprised whole blood. The receptor set was obtained from a male donor in good health. Some clones in this sample may be carry-over from other donors' samples.

The genes are TRBV6-5 and TRBJ2-5; possibly TRBD1 for D (7 bases). V was trimmed by 4 bases and J by 4 bases, leaving 10 bases between them. CDR1 and CDR2 (germline): MNHEY, SVGAGI. There are 13 residues in the CDR3. The CDR3 reads CASSFQGGETQYF. The CDR3 DNA reads as TGTGCCAGCAGTTTTCAGGGGGGAGAGACCCAGTACTTC.

This clonotype occurred a few times. The chain is built from TRBV6-5 and TRBJ1-6; no definite D call. The CDR3 is 11 residues long. Germline-derived CDR1 and CDR2 are MNHEY and SVGAGI. The ends were cut back, 4 bases at V and 13 bases at J, with 8 bases in the middle. The CDR3 DNA follows: TGTGCCAGCAGTTCTTCCGGCCCCCTCCACTTT. This encodes CASSSSGPLHF.

This chain joins TRBV30 and TRBJ1-6, with D unresolved. In germline, CDR1 is GTSNPN, CDR2 SVGIG (reference sequence). The ends were cut back, 3 bases at V and 11 bases at J, with 17 bases in the middle. This CDR3 is 14 amino acids long. CDR3 sequence: CAWSLPESGTPLHF. The DNA of the CDR3 is TGTGCCTGGAGCCTCCCGGAGTCGGGCACACCCCTCCACTTT.

CDR3 DNA: TGTGCCAGCAGTTACGGGGTCAGCGAGACCCAGTACTTC. Its translation: CASSYGVSETQYF. V and J are TRBV6-6 and TRBJ2-5, with no clear D. Germline lookup yields CDR1 MNHNY and CDR2 SVGAGI (reference sequence). V was pared by 2 bases and J by 5 bases, with 9 bases between. The CDR3 extends over 13 amino acids.

This clonotype was picked up many times. The V and J genes are TRBV20-1 and TRBJ1-6; no definite D call. The CDR3 is 13 amino acids. The germline V gene encodes CDR1 DFQATT and CDR2 SNEGSKA (reference sequence). V was pared by 5 bases and J by 8 bases, with 13 bases between. The chain's CDR3 is CSARHLKDSPLHF. Written as DNA, the CDR3 is TGCAGTGCTCGCCACCTGAAGGATTCACCCCTCCACTTT.

CDR3 in amino acids: CASSLAGFRPYEQYF. For the CDR3, the DNA is TGCGCCAGCAGCTTGGCAGGGTTCCGACCCTACGAGCAGTACTTC. The chain uses TRBV5-1 and TRBJ2-7; D possibly corresponds to TRBD1 (5 bases). The germline V and J ends were trimmed by 0 bases and 2 bases, with 12 bases remaining between them. Germline-derived CDR1 and CDR2 are SGHRS and YFSETQ. This CDR3 comprises 15 residues.

This clonotype was recorded many times. The genes are TRBV29-1 and TRBJ2-1; TRBD1 matches 7 bases. Trimming took 6 bases from V and 7 from J; bases not matched to a gene: 6. CDR3 length: 12 residues. Looked up from germline, CDR1 is SQVTM and CDR2 is ANQGSEA. The CDR3 protein is CSVLYRGNEQFF. The CDR3 DNA reads as TGCAGCGTCCTGTACAGGGGAAATGAGCAGTTCTTC.

This chain connects TRBV4-2 to TRBJ2-5, with 14 bases matching TRBD2. There are 19 residues in the CDR3. With V trimmed by 0 bases and J by 5 bases, 11 bases remained unmatched. Germline V CDR1 and CDR2: LGHNA, YNFKEQ. The CDR3 protein is CASSQDQRTSGGNEETQYF. The CDR3 DNA reads as TGTGCCAGCAGCCAAGATCAAAGGACTAGCGGGGGGAATGAGGAGACCCAGTACTTC.

The chain employs TRBV15 and TRBJ2-7; 9 positions agree with TRBD2. The CDR3 is 15 residues long. J lost 4 bases, V lost 4 bases, and 8 bases had no gene match. CDR1 is LNHNV, CDR2 YYDKDF, per germline (reference sequence). CDR3 DNA: TGTGCCACCAGCACCAGCCAGCTAGCGGGATACGAGCAGTACTTC. Its translation: CATSTSQLAGYEQYF.

This clonotype was counted between two and nine times. The chain carries TRBV6-5 and TRBJ1-2; the D gene is possibly TRBD1 (6 bases). This CDR3 spans 13 amino acids. The germline V gene has CDR1 MNHEY and CDR2 SVGAGI. With 2 bases removed from V and 4 bases from J, the gap between germline ends came to 8 bases. CDR3 residues: CASSYGGIYGYTF. DNA for the CDR3: TGTGCCAGCAGTTACGGGGGCATCTATGGCTACACCTTC.

The V call is TRBV18, the J call TRBJ2-7; TRBD2 aligns across 11 bases. The CDR3 contains 15 residues. The germline gives CDR1 KGHSH, CDR2 LQKENI. J lost 5 bases, V lost 2 bases, and 5 bases had no gene match. The CDR3 DNA is TGTGCCAGCTCACCAACTAGCGGGAGCTACCACGAGCAGTACTTC. It specifies CASSPTSGSYHEQYF.

This clonotype turned up a few times. V and J are TRBV6-2 or TRBV6-3 and TRBJ1-2; maybe TRBD1 (6 bases). Germline CDR1 is MNHEY and CDR2 is SVGEGT. This CDR3 contains 15 residues. V was pared by 5 bases and J by 4 bases, with 17 bases between. The CDR3 loop is CASSDAPKGGYGYTF. CDR3 nucleotides: TGTGCCAGCAGTGACGCCCCGAAGGGGGGCTATGGCTACACCTTC.

This clonotype was found a few times. This chain joins TRBV6-5 and TRBJ1-2; no reliable D call. Germline-derived CDR1 and CDR2 are MNHEY and SVGAGI. The V and J ends lost 2 bases and 0 bases respectively, with 4 bases between them. The CDR3 sequence is 13 residues long. The chain's CDR3 is CASSYRANYGYTF. For the CDR3, the DNA is TGTGCCAGCAGTTACAGGGCTAACTATGGCTACACCTTC.

This chain links TRBV20-1 with TRBJ2-7; 9 nucleotides agree with TRBD2. The V gene end was trimmed by 0 bases and the J gene end by 4 bases; junction bases not matched to a gene: 4. Germline V gene lookup returns CDR1 DFQATT and CDR2 SNEGSKA (reference sequence). This CDR3 comprises 14 residues. As DNA, the CDR3 is TGCAGTGCTAGAGATGAAGCGGGGGGATACGAGCAGTACTTC. Amino acids: CSARDEAGGYEQYF.

This clonotype was detected only a few times. This chain connects TRBV20-1 to TRBJ2-7; the D gene is possibly TRBD1 (6 bases). V lost 6 bases to trimming and J lost 2 bases, with 11 bases between them. The CDR3 runs 12 residues. Germline CDR1 reads DFQATT; CDR2 reads SNEGSKA (reference sequence). The DNA of the CDR3 is TGCAGTGCCAAAGACAGGCCCTACGAGCAGTACTTC. It translates to CSAKDRPYEQYF.

About this clonotype itself: At one end, the junction sequence differs from germline, possibly due to a read error. This chain joins TRBV3-1 and TRBJ2-2; possibly TRBD2 for D (5 bases). This CDR3 comprises 14 residues. CDR1 is LGHDT and CDR2 is YNNKEL in the germline V gene (reference sequence). DNA of the CDR3: TGTGCCAGCAGCCAAGCCGACTACACCGGGGAGCCGTTTTTT. Encoded protein: CASSQADYTGEPFF.

The rearrangement uses TRBV29-1 and TRBJ1-1; no reliable D call. The CDR3 runs to 13 residues. Trimming took 7 bases from V and 0 from J, leaving 12 bases between them. Per germline, CDR1 SQVTM and CDR2 ANQGSEA. Here the CDR3 DNA reads TGCAGCGGCCTTTGGTCCGTGAACACTGAAGCTTTCTTT. It is translated as CSGLWSVNTEAFF.

The chain carries TRBV20-1 and TRBJ2-3, with D possibly being TRBD2 (5 bases). V was shortened by 4 bases and J by 3 bases, with 8 bases between the two germline ends. The CDR3 has 12 amino acids. The germline gives CDR1 DFQATT, CDR2 SNEGSKA (reference sequence). This CDR3 is CSATTTTDTQYF. CDR3 nucleotide sequence: TGCAGTGCTACGACTACTACAGATACGCAGTATTTT.

This rearrangement joins TRBV11-2 to TRBJ2-5, with a possible D match to TRBD2 (5 bases). The CDR3 runs 15 residues. The V and J ends lost 3 bases and 1 base respectively, with 12 bases between them. Germline V lookup: CDR1 SGHAT, CDR2 FQNNGV. Here the CDR3 DNA reads TGTGCCAGCAGCTTGGAGGCGCGACCCCAAGAGACCCAGTACTTC. Translated: CASSLEARPQETQYF.

The gene calls are TRBV7-2 and TRBJ2-7; D possibly matches TRBD1 or TRBD2 (5 bases each). The CDR3 sequence is 16 residues long. The ends were cut back, 5 bases at V and 2 bases at J, with 19 bases in the middle. Germline V CDR1 and CDR2: SGHTA, FQGNSA. The CDR3 nucleotides are TGTGCCAGCAGCCCCGACTGGACTCGAGGGGCCTACGAGCAGTACTTC. Translating it yields CASSPDWTRGAYEQYF. Combining the CDR3 with reference TRBV7-2 and TRBJ2-7 gives the whole variable domain GAGVSQSPSNKVTEKGKDVELRCDPISGHTALYWYRQSLGQGLEFLIYFQGNSAPDKSGLPSDRFSAERTGGSVSTLTIQRTQQEDSAVYLCASSPDWTRGAYEQYFGPGTRLTVT.

This clonotype has just a few counts. The rearrangement joins TRBV11-2 to TRBJ2-1; TRBD2 matches at 8 bases. Trimming took 2 bases from V and 10 from J; bases not matched to a gene: 1. The CDR3 spans 12 residues. Germline CDR1 reads SGHAT; CDR2 reads FQNNGV. CDR3 DNA: TGTGCCAGCAGCTTATTAGCGGGAGAGCAGTTCTTC. Amino acids: CASSLLAGEQFF. The whole variable domain, filled in from reference TRBV11-2 and TRBJ2-1, reads EAGVAQSPRYKIIEKRQSVAFWCNPISGHATLYWYQQILGQGPKLLIQFQNNGVVDDSQLPKDRFSAERLKGVDSTLKIQPAKLEDSAVYLCASSLLAGEQFFGPGTRLTVL.

This clonotype was recorded many times. The chain employs TRBV10-3 and TRBJ2-1; possible D gene TRBD2, 6 bases. The CDR3 spans 14 residues. V was cut by 3 bases and J by 9 bases, with 15 bases left in between. The germline CDR1 and CDR2 sequences are ENHRY and SYGVKD. CDR3 protein: CAISDGRGALEQFF. In DNA, the CDR3 is TGTGCCATCAGTGACGGGCGGGGCGCACTTGAGCAGTTCTTC.

This clonotype has more than one count but fewer than ten. This chain links TRBV7-6 with TRBJ2-3; no reliable D call. Trimming took off 5 bases at V and 4 bases at J, with 10 bases between the two ends. CDR3 size: 13 residues. Germline V gene lookup returns CDR1 SGHVS and CDR2 FNYEAQ. CDR3 DNA: TGTGCCAGCAGCGCTTATAGATCAGATACGCAGTATTTT. Protein sequence: CASSAYRSDTQYF.

This sequence joins TRBV2 and TRBJ2-3, with TRBD2 matching 11 bases. This CDR3 is 15 amino acids long. Germline V gives CDR1 SNHLY, CDR2 FYNNEI. The ends lost 10 bases at V and 3 bases at J; junction bases unmatched: 9. This CDR3 reads CAIEKLAGVTDTQYF. CDR3 nucleotides: TGTGCCATCGAAAAACTAGCGGGGGTTACAGATACGCAGTATTTT.

This sequence joins TRBV3-1 and TRBJ2-7, with 10 bases lining up with TRBD2. Per germline, CDR1 LGHDT and CDR2 YNNKEL (reference sequence). V was clipped by 6 bases and J by 5 bases; unmatched bases: 4. The CDR3 runs to 13 residues. The CDR3 DNA follows: TGTGCCAGCAGAGCGGGAGGGCGCGACGAGCAGTACTTC. Encoded protein: CASRAGGRDEQYF.